This T cell receptor beta chain was recorded in a study of blood T cell repertoires in COVID-19 (dated by TCRdb to 2018 to 2020). With regard to the full study: Samples covering the acute and convalescent phases of COVID-19 were provided by collaborators in the United States, Italy and Spain. The prospective study material was composed of cDNA or gDNA derived from T cells, B-cell-depleted T cells, or PBMCs. The dataset comprised deeply sampled blood TCRbeta repertoires from subjects exposed to, actively infected with, or recovered from COVID-19. The repertoires were released in a freely available public database intended as a resource for research on the immune response to SARS-CoV-2. The samples were drawn from the first 160 participants of the ongoing ImmuneRACE study and from 950 to 1,500 subjects provided by 6 global collaborators. Sample metadata almost always included a de-identified subject ID, COVID-19 status, age in years and sex. HLA class I and class II types, where available, came from metadata supplied by the sample provider rather than from assay-based typing.

Taken from the germline V gene, the CDR1 and CDR2 loops are SGHRS and YFSETQ. Counted from cysteine to phenylalanine, this CDR3 has 15 amino acids. Here the CDR3 DNA is all that survives: 45 bases in frame from base 1. For this chain, trimming is 1 base at the V end and 6 bases at the J end, and the number of junction bases without a gene match is 3. The immunoSEQ Assay, a bias-controlled multiplex PCR, was used to amplify TCRbeta CDR3 regions from genomic DNA. In the authors' own workflow: The number of nucleated cells in each sample was estimated from the amplification of reference gene primers within the assay. Sequence reads were collapsed and filtered to measure the absolute abundance of every unique TCRbeta CDR3 rearrangement. For each sample, productive Simpson clonality was calculated by taking the square root of Simpson's diversity index across productive rearrangements. TCRdb stores this immuneACCESS table with in-frame sequences only. Part of the clones is absent; in the studies checked, under half of the shortfall reflects unresolved V genes, and no reason is known for the rest. The V and J calls and clone size are taken from that table; D and trimming were inferred from the DNA. In all, the sample holds more than 40,000 clones, and approximately 86% of those were seen once. Of the sample, around 3.3% is held by the ten largest clones.

Study-wide findings and limitations: The amount of clinical and demographic metadata varied by source and participant and was provided uncurated.

Turning to this clone: No antigen is known for it. Per-base qualities were not stored, and no clone one base away is much larger.

Participants in the prospective study were aged 18 to 89 years, lived in about two dozen United States geographic areas, and enrolled through a virtual design. In the prospective study, participants were assigned to cohorts based on the clinical history participants reported in a screening survey and a study questionnaire. Recovered participants in ImmuneRACE Cohort 3 were defined as having two consecutive negative NP/OP PCR tests, clearance from a healthcare professional, or resolution of symptoms. Mobile phlebotomists in the prospective study collected whole blood, serum and a nasopharyngeal or oropharyngeal swab from every participant. Over an approximately 2-month period, participants in the prospective study had the option of providing additional blood draws and questionnaires. Blood samples from the prospective study were shipped frozen or at room temperature prior to DNA extraction.

The chain employs TRBV5-1 and TRBJ2-2; TRBD2 aligns with 10 central bases. The receptor was derived from a woman aged 45-60 years who had recovered from COVID-19. The sequenced sample was PBMCs or T cells enriched from blood (not recorded which). The DNA sequence is TGCGCCAGCAGCTTGACGCTAGCGGGGGCCGGGGAGCTGTTTTTT. Its protein reads: CASSLTLAGAGELFF.